Shown below are 18 T cell receptor beta chains from a single sample sequenced in a study of cytomegalovirus exposure and HLA in healthy donors. It was with 60 Vbeta and 13 Jbeta primers that the PCR ran. The data were produced by immunoSEQ multiplex PCR, yet TCRdb's version contains in-frame clones alone and is incomplete. Here the sample spans about 130,000 clones, 83% being singletons. The sample comprised PBMCs. The receptors originated from a woman in her forties in good health and CMV-seropositive.

The genes are TRBV27 and TRBJ2-1; D not resolved. Germline V gene sequence: CDR1 MNHEY, CDR2 SMNVEV (reference sequence). Trimming left V 0 bases short and J 8 bases short, with 8 bases between. This CDR3 has 13 amino acids. The CDR3 DNA sequence: TGTGCCAGCAGTTTATCCAGGCTGGATGAGCAGTTCTTC. As protein: CASSLSRLDEQFF.

The rearrangement uses TRBV10-2 and TRBJ2-7; D uncertain. CDR3 length: 12 amino acids. Germline V lookup: CDR1 WSHSY, CDR2 SAAADI. V was cut by 3 bases and J by 5 bases, with 8 bases left in between. CDR3 protein: CASSDLEHEQYF. The CDR3, as DNA: TGCGCCAGCAGTGACCTAGAGCACGAGCAGTACTTC.

CDR3 coding DNA: TGTGCCAGCAGCTCCCGGGGGACTAGCGTTGACTACGAGCAGTACTTC. Protein: CASSSRGTSVDYEQYF. V is TRBV11-2 and J is TRBJ2-7; 10 nucleotides match TRBD2. The V segment lost 4 bases and the J segment 3 bases; nucleotides outside the gene matches: 9. Per the germline V gene, CDR1 is SGHAT and CDR2 is FQNNGV. The CDR3 runs 16 residues.

This clone came up a few times. The chain combines TRBV12-5 with TRBJ1-1; D is perhaps TRBD1 (5 bases). Trimming took off 5 bases at V and 1 base at J, with 11 bases between the two ends. The length of the CDR3 is 14 residues. The germline CDR1 and CDR2 sequences are LGHNT and FRNRAP. The CDR3 region is CASGRGTGNTEAFF. The CDR3 DNA sequence: TGTGCTAGTGGTCGGGGGACGGGGAACACTGAAGCTTTCTTT.

The chain couples TRBV14 to TRBJ1-1; D is possibly TRBD1 (6 bases). This CDR3 is built from 16 residues. Germline V CDR1 and CDR2: SGHDN, FVKESK. Trimming removed 1 base at V and 4 bases at J, with 16 bases between. The CDR3 here is CASSQGVRTRGTEAFF. For the CDR3, the DNA is TGTGCCAGCAGCCAAGGAGTCCGAACCAGGGGCACTGAAGCTTTCTTT.

J is TRBJ2-5 and V is TRBV28, with 8 nucleotides matching TRBD2. Per the germline V gene, CDR1 is MDHEN and CDR2 is SYDVKM. The V segment lost 5 bases and the J segment 0 bases; nucleotides outside the gene matches: 5. There are 15 residues in the CDR3. CDR3 loop: CASSQTLADQETQYF. The CDR3 coding sequence is TGTGCCAGCAGTCAAACACTAGCGGACCAAGAGACCCAGTACTTC.

This chain's CDR3 is CASSPPRVRGRRVNNEQFF. Here the CDR3 DNA reads TGTGCCAGCTCACCACCGCGGGTCAGGGGGCGAAGGGTAAACAATGAGCAGTTCTTC. The rearrangement links TRBV18 to TRBJ2-1; 8 bases map to TRBD1. Trimming removed 0 bases from V and 5 bases from J; junction bases left unmatched: 15. CDR3 length: 19 residues. Germline V gene lookup returns CDR1 KGHSH and CDR2 LQKENI.

This clone was counted a single time. The chain carries TRBV7-9 and TRBJ2-7; tentatively, D is TRBD1 (5 bases). In germline, CDR1 is SEHNR, CDR2 FQNEAQ (reference sequence). Deletions cut 1 base from V and 4 bases from J, with 20 bases between. The length of the CDR3 is 17 residues. The CDR3 sequence: CASSLGIGQGLSYEQYF. In DNA form, the CDR3 reads TGTGCCAGCAGCTTAGGAATAGGGCAGGGCTTATCGTACGAGCAGTACTTC. The whole variable domain, remainder taken from reference TRBV7-9 and TRBJ2-7, is DTGVSQNPRHKITKRGQNVTFRCDPISEHNRLYWYRQTLGQGPEFLTYFQNEAQLEKSRLLSDRFSAERPKGSFSTLEIQRTEQGDSAMYLCASSLGIGQGLSYEQYFGPGTRLTVT.

The rearrangement uses TRBV7-3 and TRBJ2-1; D is possibly TRBD1 (6 bases). Germline assignment: CDR1 SGHTA and CDR2 FQGTGA. The V gene lost 4 bases and the J gene lost 6 bases, with 13 bases spanning the gap. This CDR3 has 14 residues. The CDR3 bases are TGTGCCAGCAGCTACAGGGCCCCTCCCAATGAGCAGTTCTTC. This sequence encodes CASSYRAPPNEQFF.

V and J are TRBV28 and TRBJ2-3; D gene uncertain. The V end lost 7 bases, the J end lost 1 base, and 12 bases lay between the germline ends. The CDR3 spans 14 residues. Germline values: CDR1 MDHEN, CDR2 SYDVKM. CDR3 loop: CASTELGGTDTQYF. CDR3 bases: TGTGCCAGCACCGAGCTAGGCGGCACAGATACGCAGTATTTT.

V and J are TRBV29-1 and TRBJ1-1; 9 bases agree with TRBD1. CDR1 is SQVTM, CDR2 ANQGSEA, per germline. The V gene end was trimmed by 3 bases and the J gene end by 0 bases; junction bases not matched to a gene: 5. This CDR3 has 15 amino acids. The DNA of the CDR3 is TGCAGCGTTGATACGGGACAGGGCATGAACACTGAAGCTTTCTTT. This encodes CSVDTGQGMNTEAFF.

The V and J genes are TRBV28 and TRBJ1-2; 10 bases align to TRBD1. Germline CDR1 is MDHEN and CDR2 is SYDVKM. V was pared by 6 bases and J by 1 base, with 14 bases of the junction left unmatched. The CDR3 is made up of 18 amino acids. The CDR3 DNA reads as TGTGCCAGCAGCAGGACAGGGGGATTTATGGGGGATAACTATGGCTACACCTTC. It yields the protein CASSRTGGFMGDNYGYTF.

This clone was found once. The chain links TRBV13 to TRBJ2-5, with 8 bases that match TRBD1. The DNA end lines up better with TRBJ2-7; the J call may be wrong. The length of the CDR3 is 18 residues. Germline V gives CDR1 PRHDT, CDR2 FYEKMQ (reference sequence). The CDR3: CASSLVAGTGQVSYEQYF. The CDR3 bases are TGTGCCAGCAGCTTAGTAGCCGGGACGGGACAGGTCTCCTACGAGCAGTACTTC.

This clone turned up a few times. This chain uses TRBV5-1 with TRBJ1-4; D is possibly TRBD1 (6 bases). Trimming removed 4 bases at V and 5 bases at J, with 24 bases between. CDR3 length: 18 amino acids. Per the germline V gene, CDR1 is SGHRS and CDR2 is YFSETQ. CDR3: CASSPQSGGVDLNEKLFF. The CDR3 DNA follows: TGCGCCAGCAGCCCCCAGTCGGGGGGCGTCGACCTCAATGAAAAACTGTTTTTT.

V is TRBV19 and J is TRBJ2-5, with D maybe TRBD2 (7 bases). The CDR3 is 15 residues long. The germline V and J ends were trimmed by 3 bases and 5 bases, with 16 bases remaining between them. Germline loops: CDR1 LNHDA, CDR2 SQIVND (reference sequence). The CDR3 DNA reads as TGTGCCAGTAGTATGGCAGGACTAGGGGGGGAGACCCAGTACTTC. It yields the protein CASSMAGLGGETQYF.

The rearrangement joins TRBV28 to TRBJ2-3; D is unclear. Trimming took 2 bases from V and 6 from J, leaving 9 bases between them. There are 13 residues in the CDR3. Germline-derived CDR1 and CDR2 are MDHEN and SYDVKM. The CDR3 DNA reads as TGTGCCAGCAGTTTAACCGTGAGGGATACGCAGTATTTT. Its protein product is CASSLTVRDTQYF.

The chain uses TRBV7-9 and TRBJ1-2, with TRBD1 as a possible D gene (6 bases). V was shortened by 1 base and J by 3 bases, with 12 bases between the two germline ends. Germline CDR1 is SEHNR and CDR2 is FQNEAQ (reference sequence). The CDR3 sequence is 15 residues long. CDR3 protein: CASSLGARGDYGYTF. The CDR3 region has the DNA TGTGCCAGCAGCTTAGGGGCCAGGGGAGACTATGGCTACACCTTC. Supplemented by reference TRBV7-9 and TRBJ1-2, the full variable domain reads DTGVSQNPRHKITKRGQNVTFRCDPISEHNRLYWYRQTLGQGPEFLTYFQNEAQLEKSRLLSDRFSAERPKGSFSTLEIQRTEQGDSAMYLCASSLGARGDYGYTFGSGTRLTVV.

The count of this clone is one. The genes are TRBV6-5 and TRBJ2-7; D unclear. From germline, CDR1 is MNHEY and CDR2 SVGAGI. There are 14 residues in the CDR3. The germline V and J ends were trimmed by 10 bases and 3 bases, with 19 bases remaining between them. The chain's CDR3 is CANNNYPGHYEQYF. Written as DNA, the CDR3 is TGTGCCAACAATAATTACCCTGGCCACTACGAGCAGTACTTC.